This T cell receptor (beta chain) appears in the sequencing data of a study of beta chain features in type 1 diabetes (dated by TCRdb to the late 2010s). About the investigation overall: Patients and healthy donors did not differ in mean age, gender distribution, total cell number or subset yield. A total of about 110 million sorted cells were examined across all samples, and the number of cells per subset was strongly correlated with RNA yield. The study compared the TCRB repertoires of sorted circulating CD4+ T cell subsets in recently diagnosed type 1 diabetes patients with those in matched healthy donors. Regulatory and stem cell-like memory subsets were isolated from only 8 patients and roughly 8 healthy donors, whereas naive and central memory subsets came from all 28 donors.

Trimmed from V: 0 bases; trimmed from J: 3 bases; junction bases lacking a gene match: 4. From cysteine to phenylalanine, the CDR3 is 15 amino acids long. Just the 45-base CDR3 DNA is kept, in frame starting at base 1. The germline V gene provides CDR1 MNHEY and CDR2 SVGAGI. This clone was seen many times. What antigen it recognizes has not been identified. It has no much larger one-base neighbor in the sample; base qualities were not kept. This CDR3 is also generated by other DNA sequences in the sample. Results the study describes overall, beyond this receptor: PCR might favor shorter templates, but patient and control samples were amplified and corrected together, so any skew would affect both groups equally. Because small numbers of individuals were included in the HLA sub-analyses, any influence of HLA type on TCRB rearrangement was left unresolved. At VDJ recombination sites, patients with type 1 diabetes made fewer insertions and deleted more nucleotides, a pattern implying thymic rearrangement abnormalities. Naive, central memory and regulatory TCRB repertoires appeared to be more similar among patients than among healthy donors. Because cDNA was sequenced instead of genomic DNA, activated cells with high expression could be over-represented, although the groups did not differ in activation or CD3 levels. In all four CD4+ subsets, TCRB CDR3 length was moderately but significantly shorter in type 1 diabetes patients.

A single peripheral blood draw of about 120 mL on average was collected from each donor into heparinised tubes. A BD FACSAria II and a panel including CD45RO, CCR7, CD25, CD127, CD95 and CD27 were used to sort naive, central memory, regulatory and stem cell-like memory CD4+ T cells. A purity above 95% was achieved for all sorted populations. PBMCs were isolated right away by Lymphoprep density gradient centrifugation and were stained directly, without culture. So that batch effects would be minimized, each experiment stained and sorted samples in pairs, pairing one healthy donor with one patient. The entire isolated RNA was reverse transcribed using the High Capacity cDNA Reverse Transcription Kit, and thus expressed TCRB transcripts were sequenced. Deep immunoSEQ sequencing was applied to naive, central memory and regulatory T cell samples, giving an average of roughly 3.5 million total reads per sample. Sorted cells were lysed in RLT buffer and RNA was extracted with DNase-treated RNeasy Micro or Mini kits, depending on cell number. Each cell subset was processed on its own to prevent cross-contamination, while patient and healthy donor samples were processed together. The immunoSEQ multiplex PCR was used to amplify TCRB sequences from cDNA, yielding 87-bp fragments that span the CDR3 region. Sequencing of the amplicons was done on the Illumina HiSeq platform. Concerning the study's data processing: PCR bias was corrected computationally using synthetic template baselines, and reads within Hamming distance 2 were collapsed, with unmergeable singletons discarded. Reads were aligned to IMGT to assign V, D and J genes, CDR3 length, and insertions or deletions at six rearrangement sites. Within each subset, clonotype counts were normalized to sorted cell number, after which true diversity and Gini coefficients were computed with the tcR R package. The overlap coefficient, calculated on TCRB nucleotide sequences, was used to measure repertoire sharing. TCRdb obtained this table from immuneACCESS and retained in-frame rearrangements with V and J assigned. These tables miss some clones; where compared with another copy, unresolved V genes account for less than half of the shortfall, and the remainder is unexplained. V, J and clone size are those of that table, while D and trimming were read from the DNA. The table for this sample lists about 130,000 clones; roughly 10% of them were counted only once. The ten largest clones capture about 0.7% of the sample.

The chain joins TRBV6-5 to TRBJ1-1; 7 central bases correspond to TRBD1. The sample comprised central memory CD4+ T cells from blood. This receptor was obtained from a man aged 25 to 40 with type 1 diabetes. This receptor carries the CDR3 CASSYSRQGDTEAFF. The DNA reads TGTGCCAGCAGTTACTCGAGGCAGGGGGACACTGAAGCTTTCTTT.